The 14 T cell receptor beta chains reported below all come from one sample, sequenced in a study of beta chain features in type 1 diabetes. For these TCRs, the target antigens are not known. The investigators reverse transcribed all of the isolated RNA, so they sequenced expressed TCRB transcripts. Here immunoSEQ multiplex PCR was the method, and the copy in TCRdb shows in-frame clones only, minus some. The top ten clones hold approximately 0.3% of a sample with about 53,000 clones, around 60% of them seen once. Whole-study findings and limits: The study found moderately but significantly shorter TCRB CDR3s in all four CD4+ subsets of Type 1 diabetes patients.

The sequenced material came from stem cell memory CD4+ T cells from blood. The source is a woman in her 30s with type 1 diabetes.

V and J are TRBV7-9 and TRBJ2-7; no firm D call. The germline V and J ends were trimmed by 4 bases and 1 base, with 11 bases remaining between them. This CDR3 spans 14 amino acids. Germline CDR1 is SEHNR and CDR2 is FQNEAQ (reference sequence). CDR3: CASSYNMESYEQYF. The CDR3 bases are TGTGCCAGCAGCTACAATATGGAGTCCTACGAGCAGTACTTC.

J is TRBJ2-7 and V is TRBV30; 7 bases match TRBD2. V dropped 3 bases and J dropped 0; count of bases not matched to a gene: 11. The CDR3 extends over 16 amino acids. Looked up from germline, CDR1 is GTSNPN and CDR2 is SVGIG (reference sequence). CDR3 sequence: CAWSYTLAADSYEQYF. DNA of the CDR3: TGTGCCTGGAGCTACACCCTAGCGGCCGACTCCTACGAGCAGTACTTC.

The V gene is TRBV5-5, the J gene TRBJ2-1, with D maybe TRBD2 (6 bases). Trimming cost V 1 base and J 0 bases, with 11 bases left between them. The V gene's germline CDR1 is SGHKS and CDR2 YYEKEE (reference sequence). CDR3 length: 16 amino acids. The DNA of the CDR3 is TGTGCCAGCAGCTTGTTTGACGGGAGCTCCTACAATGAGCAGTTCTTC. Its protein is CASSLFDGSSYNEQFF. The full variable domain, rest sourced from reference TRBV5-5 and TRBJ2-1, is DAGVTQSPTHLIKTRGQQVTLRCSPISGHKSVSWYQQVLGQGPQFIFQYYEKEERGRGNFPDRFSARQFPNYSSELNVNALLLGDSALYLCASSLFDGSSYNEQFFGPGTRLTVL.

This clone was detected only a few times. The chain has TRBV10-3 and TRBJ2-7; D is unclear. CDR3 length: 13 amino acids. V was cut by 3 bases and J by 3 bases, with 9 bases left in between. CDR1 and CDR2 (germline): ENHRY, SYGVKD. The CDR3 sequence is CAISEGQVYEQYF. The CDR3 bases are TGTGCCATCAGTGAAGGTCAGGTCTACGAGCAGTACTTC.

The chain uses TRBV5-1 and TRBJ2-2; D is uncertain. From germline, CDR1 is SGHRS and CDR2 YFSETQ. V lost 3 bases to trimming and J lost 8 bases, with 11 bases between them. This CDR3 comprises 13 residues. The CDR3 reads CASSSERLGELFF. The CDR3 bases are TGCGCCAGCAGCTCGGAGCGATTGGGGGAGCTGTTTTTT.

The chain carries TRBV5-1 and TRBJ2-3, with TRBD1 matching over 10 bases. The CDR3 sequence is 15 residues long. V was clipped by 5 bases and J by 3 bases; unmatched bases: 6. CDR1 and CDR2 from the germline V gene are SGHRS and YFSETQ. CDR3 loop: CASRDRDRGTDTQYF. Written as DNA, the CDR3 is TGCGCCAGCAGGGACCGGGACAGGGGAACAGATACGCAGTATTTT.

This chain uses TRBV4-1 with TRBJ1-3, with 8 bases identical to TRBD1. Germline V lookup: CDR1 MGHRA, CDR2 YSYEKL. This CDR3 comprises 16 residues. The ends lost 4 bases at V and 0 bases at J; junction bases unmatched: 5. CDR3 sequence (DNA): TGCGCCAGCAGCCCGACAGGGGCTTACTCTGGAAACACCATATATTTT. Translation: CASSPTGAYSGNTIYF.

This sequence joins TRBV19 and TRBJ2-7; D not resolved. Looked up from germline, CDR1 is LNHDA and CDR2 is SQIVND (reference sequence). The CDR3 contains 12 residues. Trimming shortened V by 4 bases and J by 4 bases, and 8 bases separated the two germline ends. The CDR3 nucleotides read TGTGCCAGTAGTAGTTCCTATTACGAGCAGTACTTC. It translates to CASSSSYYEQYF.

This clone was observed a handful of times. J is TRBJ1-2 and V is TRBV27, with 8 positions matching TRBD1. Per germline, CDR1 MNHEY and CDR2 SMNVEV (reference sequence). The J segment lost 5 bases and the V segment lost 5 bases, leaving 7 bases of the junction unmatched. The CDR3 extends over 14 amino acids. CDR3: CASSPDRGQYGYTF. CDR3 in DNA: TGTGCCAGCAGTCCCGACAGGGGACAATATGGCTACACCTTC.

As DNA, the CDR3 is TGTGCCAGCAGGTACCCAGGTACCGGCAATGAGCAGTTCTTC. Translation: CASRYPGTGNEQFF. The chain is built from TRBV28 and TRBJ2-1, with D unclear. The CDR3 is 14 amino acids. CDR1 is MDHEN and CDR2 is SYDVKM in the germline V gene. Trimming removed 6 bases from V and 6 bases from J, with 15 bases in between.

This rearrangement joins TRBV9 to TRBJ2-3; perhaps TRBD2 as D (6 bases). Trimming took 4 bases from V and 5 from J, leaving 23 bases between them. CDR3 length: 17 amino acids. CDR1 SGDLS and CDR2 YYNGEE come from the germline V gene. The CDR3 DNA follows: TGTGCCAGCAGCCCCTTACGGCGGGGTCTAGCAGAAGATACGCAGTATTTT. Translation: CASSPLRRGLAEDTQYF.

The chain links TRBV6-7 to TRBJ2-7, with a possible D match to TRBD1 (5 bases). TRBV6-7 is annotated as an ORF whose role is uncertain. Trimming removed 0 bases from V and 2 bases from J, with 14 bases in between. CDR3 length: 16 residues. The CDR3 DNA is TGTGCCAGCAGTTACTCGATCAGGGTAGGACCCTACGAGCAGTACTTC. It translates to CASSYSIRVGPYEQYF.

Worth noting for this clone: Since no conserved phenylalanine or tryptophan closes the CDR3, a read error is the likely cause. Because the CDR3's place on the DNA is in doubt, the DNA is left out and the CDR3 is given as listed by TCRdb. The rearrangement joins TRBV7-9 to TRBJ2-3; TRBD2 is the table's D call and was not checked against the DNA. The CDR3 numbers 8 amino acids, ends counted. Germline-derived CDR1 and CDR2 are SEHNR and FQNEAQ (reference sequence). The CDR3 loop reads CASSPPPV.

This clone was picked up one time. V and J are TRBV25-1 and TRBJ1-1; 10 bases fit TRBD1. V was clipped by 3 bases and J by 8 bases; unmatched bases: 6. CDR3 size: 14 residues. From germline, CDR1 is MGHDK and CDR2 SYGVNS. The CDR3 DNA is TGTGCCAGCAGTGACGGGACAGGGGAACCAGAAGCTTTCTTT. This sequence encodes CASSDGTGEPEAFF.